This T cell receptor beta chain was identified during a study of T cell responses to AZD1222 COVID-19 vaccine. Study results and caveats: Only five or six individuals given AZD1222 were seropositive at baseline.

The protocol was immunoSEQ multiplex PCR, while the TCRdb copy is restricted to in-frame clones and leaves out a portion. The table lists about 130,000 clones, about nine tenths of them singletons. Germline values: CDR1 KGHSH, CDR2 LQKENI. This CDR3 is built from 14 residues. For this clone: Its matching antigen is unknown. The junction and the germline gene differ at one end; a read error may be behind it.

The chain uses TRBV18 and TRBJ1-1; 7 bases agree with TRBD1. This clonotype was sampled from an adult in good health. This material consisted of peripheral blood, taken on day 0 of AZD1222 vaccination. CDR3 sequence reads: CASSPQGSDTEAFF. CDR3 nucleotides: TGTGCCAGCTCCCCACAGGGGTCGGACACTGAAGCTTTCTTT.